The TCR beta chain described here comes from a study of CXCR3-negative and CXCR3-positive naive CD8 T cells. Study-level findings and limits: Cryopreserved PBMCs had partly decreased CXCR3 expression; fresh PBMCs were used in most assays. TRB CDR3 properties served as the basis for inferring TCR strength, and surface CD5 was comparable between naive subsets. In CXCR3-positive naive cells, the TRB CDR3s were more hydrophobic than in CXCR3-negative naive cells.

Comments on this clonotype: Its antigen is as yet unknown.

Germline V CDR1 and CDR2: LNHDA, SQIVND (reference sequence). The CDR3 has 14 amino acids. UMI-labeled 5' RACE yielded the TRB cDNA libraries. TCRdb reprocessed the 5' RACE reads and keeps a single row for each CDR3 protein, giving no DNA. The clone table shows fewer than 90,000 distinct CDR3 sequences, with the ten largest holding roughly 1.4%. This sequence originates from a human donor in good health. Some clones in this sample may be carry-over from other donors' samples. This chain uses TRBV19 with TRBJ2-5; with no DNA, the TCRdb D assignment of TRBD2 cannot be verified. Input material: naive CXCR3- CD8+ T cells from blood. As for subset: CD45RO-CCR7+CD27+CD95- naive CD8+ T cells lacking CXCR3 (TNR3-). CDR3 residues: CASSEREGRETQYF.